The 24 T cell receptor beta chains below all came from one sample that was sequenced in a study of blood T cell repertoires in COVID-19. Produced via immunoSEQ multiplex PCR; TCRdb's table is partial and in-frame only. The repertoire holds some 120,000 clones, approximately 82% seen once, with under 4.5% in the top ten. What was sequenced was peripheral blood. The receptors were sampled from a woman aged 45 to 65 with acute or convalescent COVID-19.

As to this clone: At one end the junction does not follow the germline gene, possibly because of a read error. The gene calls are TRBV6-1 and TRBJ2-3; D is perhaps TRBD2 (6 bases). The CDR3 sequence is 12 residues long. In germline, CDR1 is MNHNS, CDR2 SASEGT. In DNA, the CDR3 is TGTGCCAGCAGTGAAGTACGGGGCGCGGAGGGTTTT. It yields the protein CASSEVRGAEGF.

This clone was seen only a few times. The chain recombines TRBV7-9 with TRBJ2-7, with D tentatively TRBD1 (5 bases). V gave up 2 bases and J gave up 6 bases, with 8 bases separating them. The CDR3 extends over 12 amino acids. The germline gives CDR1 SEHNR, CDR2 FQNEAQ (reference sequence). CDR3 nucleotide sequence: TGTGCCAGCAGCTTACAGGGTGCCGAGCAGTACTTC. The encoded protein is CASSLQGAEQYF.

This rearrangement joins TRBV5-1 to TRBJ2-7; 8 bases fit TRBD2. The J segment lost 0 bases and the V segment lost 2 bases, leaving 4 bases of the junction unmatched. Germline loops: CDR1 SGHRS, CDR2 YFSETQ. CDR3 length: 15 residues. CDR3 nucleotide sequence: TGCGCCAGCAGCTTAAGCGGGAGCGACTCCTACGAGCAGTACTTC. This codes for CASSLSGSDSYEQYF.

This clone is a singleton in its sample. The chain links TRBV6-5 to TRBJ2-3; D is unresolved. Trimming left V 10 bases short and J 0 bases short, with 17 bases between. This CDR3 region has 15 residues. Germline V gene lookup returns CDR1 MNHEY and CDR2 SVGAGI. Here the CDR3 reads CATQPTFSSTDTQYF. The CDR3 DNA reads TGTGCCACCCAGCCGACATTCTCTAGCACAGATACGCAGTATTTT.

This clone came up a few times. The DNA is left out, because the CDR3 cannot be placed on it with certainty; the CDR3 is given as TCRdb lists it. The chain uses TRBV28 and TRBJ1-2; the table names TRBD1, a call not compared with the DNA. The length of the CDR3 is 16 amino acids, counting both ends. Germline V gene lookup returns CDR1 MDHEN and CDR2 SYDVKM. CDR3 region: CASILGQGVIDYGYTF.

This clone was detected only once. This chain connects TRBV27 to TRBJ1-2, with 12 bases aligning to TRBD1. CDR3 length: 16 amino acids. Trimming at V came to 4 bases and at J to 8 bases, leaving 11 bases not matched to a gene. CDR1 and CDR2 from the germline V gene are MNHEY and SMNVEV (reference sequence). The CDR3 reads CASSSSSGQGAKGYTF. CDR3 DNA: TGTGCCAGCAGTTCTTCTTCGGGACAGGGGGCGAAGGGCTACACCTTC.

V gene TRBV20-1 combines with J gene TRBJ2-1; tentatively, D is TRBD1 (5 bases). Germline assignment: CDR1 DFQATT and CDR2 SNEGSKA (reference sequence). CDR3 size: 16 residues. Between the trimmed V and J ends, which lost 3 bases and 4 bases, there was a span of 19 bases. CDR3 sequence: CSASRRQSSIYNEQFF. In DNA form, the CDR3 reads TGCAGTGCTAGTCGCCGACAGTCTTCGATTTACAATGAGCAGTTCTTC.

The CDR3 here is CASSQAAGYYGYTF. CDR3 bases: TGTGCCAGCAGCCAAGCGGCAGGCTACTATGGCTACACCTTC. The chain is built from TRBV14 and TRBJ1-2; D ambiguous. CDR3 size: 14 residues. Between the trimmed V and J ends, which lost 1 base and 3 bases, there was a span of 9 bases. Germline V gene data show CDR1 as SGHDN and CDR2 as FVKESK.

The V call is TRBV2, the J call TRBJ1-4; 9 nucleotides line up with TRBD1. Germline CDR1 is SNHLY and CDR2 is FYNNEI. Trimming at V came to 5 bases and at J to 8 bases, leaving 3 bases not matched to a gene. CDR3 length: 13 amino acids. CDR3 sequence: CASSRGQGEKLFF. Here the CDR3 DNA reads TGTGCCAGCAGTCGAGGACAGGGGGAAAAACTGTTTTTT.

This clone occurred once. The DNA for the CDR3 is TGTGCCAGCAGGGGACTAAGCGCGAACACCGGGGAGCTGTTTTTT. Its translation: CASRGLSANTGELFF. The chain uses TRBV7-2 and TRBJ2-2, with TRBD2 matching over 7 bases. Trimming removed 6 bases from V and 0 bases from J; junction bases left unmatched: 4. The CDR3 spans 15 residues. Germline V CDR1 and CDR2: SGHTA, FQGNSA. Full variable domain (remainder filled in from reference TRBV7-2 and TRBJ2-2): GAGVSQSPSNKVTEKGKDVELRCDPISGHTALYWYRQSLGQGLEFLIYFQGNSAPDKSGLPSDRFSAERTGGSVSTLTIQRTQQEDSAVYLCASRGLSANTGELFFGEGSRLTVL.

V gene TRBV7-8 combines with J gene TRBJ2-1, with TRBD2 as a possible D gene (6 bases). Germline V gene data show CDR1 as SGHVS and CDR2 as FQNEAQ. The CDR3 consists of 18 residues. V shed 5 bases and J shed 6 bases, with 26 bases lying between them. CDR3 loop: CASSPGGEPLSGVNEQFF. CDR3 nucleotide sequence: TGTGCCAGCAGCCCTGGCGGGGAGCCCCTCTCGGGGGTCAATGAGCAGTTCTTC.

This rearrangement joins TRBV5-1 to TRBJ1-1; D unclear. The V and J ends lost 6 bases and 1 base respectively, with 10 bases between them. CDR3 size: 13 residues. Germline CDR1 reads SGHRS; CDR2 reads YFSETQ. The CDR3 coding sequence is TGCGCCAGCACCGGGTTAACGAACACTGAAGCTTTCTTT. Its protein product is CASTGLTNTEAFF.

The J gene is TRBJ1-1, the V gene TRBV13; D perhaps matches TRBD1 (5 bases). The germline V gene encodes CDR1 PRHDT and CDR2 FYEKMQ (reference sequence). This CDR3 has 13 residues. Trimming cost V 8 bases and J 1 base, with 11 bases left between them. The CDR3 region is CASGRGRNTEAFF. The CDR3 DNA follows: TGTGCCAGCGGGAGGGGACGGAACACTGAAGCTTTCTTT. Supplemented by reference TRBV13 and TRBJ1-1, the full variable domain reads AAGVIQSPRHLIKEKRETATLKCYPIPRHDTVYWYQQGPGQDPQFLISFYEKMQSDKGSIPDRFSAQQFSDYHSELNMSSLELGDSALYFCASGRGRNTEAFFGQGTRLTVV.

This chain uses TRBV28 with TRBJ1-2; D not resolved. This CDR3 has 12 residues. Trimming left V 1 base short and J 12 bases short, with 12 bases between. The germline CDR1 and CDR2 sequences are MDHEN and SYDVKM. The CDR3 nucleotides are TGTGCCAGCAGTTTATTTGGGAGAGATGACACCTTC. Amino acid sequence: CASSLFGRDDTF.

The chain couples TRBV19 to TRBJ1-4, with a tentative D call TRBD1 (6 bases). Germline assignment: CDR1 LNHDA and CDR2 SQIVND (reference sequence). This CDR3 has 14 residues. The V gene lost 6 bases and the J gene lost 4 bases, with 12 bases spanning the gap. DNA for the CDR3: TGTGCCAGTAGGGAGACAGGAGGTAATGAAAAACTGTTTTTT. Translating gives CASRETGGNEKLFF.

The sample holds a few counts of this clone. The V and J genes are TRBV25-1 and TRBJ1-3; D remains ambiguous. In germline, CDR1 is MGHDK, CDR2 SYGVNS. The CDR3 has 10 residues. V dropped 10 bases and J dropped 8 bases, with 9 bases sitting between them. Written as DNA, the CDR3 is TGTGCCACCCTACTGGACACCATATATTTT. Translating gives CATLLDTIYF.

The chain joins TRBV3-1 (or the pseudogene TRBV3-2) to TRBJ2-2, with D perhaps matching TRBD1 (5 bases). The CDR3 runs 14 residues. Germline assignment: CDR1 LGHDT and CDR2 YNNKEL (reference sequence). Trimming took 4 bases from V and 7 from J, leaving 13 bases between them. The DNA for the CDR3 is TGTGCCAGCAGCCTTACCAGGGTTGTCGGGGAGCTGTTTTTT. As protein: CASSLTRVVGELFF.

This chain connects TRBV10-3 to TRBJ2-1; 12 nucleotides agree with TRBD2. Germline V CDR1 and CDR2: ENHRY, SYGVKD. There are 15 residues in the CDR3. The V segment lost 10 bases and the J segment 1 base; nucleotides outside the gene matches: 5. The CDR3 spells CATGTSGLSYNEQFF. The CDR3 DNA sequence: TGTGCCACGGGGACTAGCGGGCTGTCCTACAATGAGCAGTTCTTC.

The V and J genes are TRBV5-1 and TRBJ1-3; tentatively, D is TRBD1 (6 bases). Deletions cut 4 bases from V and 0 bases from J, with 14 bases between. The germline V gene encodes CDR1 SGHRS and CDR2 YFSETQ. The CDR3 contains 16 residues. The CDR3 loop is CASSPSGTTSGNTIYF. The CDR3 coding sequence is TGCGCCAGCAGCCCCTCCGGGACAACCTCTGGAAACACCATATATTTT.

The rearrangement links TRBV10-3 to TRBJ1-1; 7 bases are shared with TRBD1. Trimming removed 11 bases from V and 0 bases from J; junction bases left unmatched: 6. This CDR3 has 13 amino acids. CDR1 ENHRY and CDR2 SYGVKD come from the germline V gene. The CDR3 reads CALRDSLNTEAFF. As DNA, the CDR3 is TGTGCCCTCCGGGACAGCCTGAACACTGAAGCTTTCTTT.

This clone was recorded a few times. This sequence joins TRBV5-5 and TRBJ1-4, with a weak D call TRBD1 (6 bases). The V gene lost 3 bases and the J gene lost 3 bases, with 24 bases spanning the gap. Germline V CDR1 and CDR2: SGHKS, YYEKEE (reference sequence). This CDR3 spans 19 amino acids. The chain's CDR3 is CASSSALGHTRGSNEKLFF. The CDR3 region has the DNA TGTGCCAGCAGCTCCGCCCTTGGACATACGAGGGGGTCTAATGAAAAACTGTTTTTT. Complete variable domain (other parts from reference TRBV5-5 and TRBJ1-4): DAGVTQSPTHLIKTRGQQVTLRCSPISGHKSVSWYQQVLGQGPQFIFQYYEKEERGRGNFPDRFSARQFPNYSSELNVNALLLGDSALYLCASSSALGHTRGSNEKLFFGSGTQLSVL.

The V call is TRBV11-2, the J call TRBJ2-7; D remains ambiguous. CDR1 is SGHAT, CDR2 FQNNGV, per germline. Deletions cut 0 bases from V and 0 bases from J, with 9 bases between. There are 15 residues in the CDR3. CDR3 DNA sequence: TGTGCCAGCAGCTTAGATCGTGGCACCTCCTACGAGCAGTACTTC. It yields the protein CASSLDRGTSYEQYF.

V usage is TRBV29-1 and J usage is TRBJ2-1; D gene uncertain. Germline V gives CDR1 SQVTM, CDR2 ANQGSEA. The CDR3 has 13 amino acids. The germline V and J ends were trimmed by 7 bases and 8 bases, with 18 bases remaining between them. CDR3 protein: CSETTRLVDEQFF. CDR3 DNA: TGCAGCGAAACCACAAGGCTAGTCGATGAGCAGTTCTTC.

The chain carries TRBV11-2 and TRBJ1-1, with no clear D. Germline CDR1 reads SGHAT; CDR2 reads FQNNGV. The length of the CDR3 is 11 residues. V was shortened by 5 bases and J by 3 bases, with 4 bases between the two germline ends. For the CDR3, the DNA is TGTGCCAGCAGCCTACACACTGAAGCTTTCTTT. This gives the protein CASSLHTEAFF.